This TCR beta chain was obtained from a study of cytomegalovirus exposure and HLA in healthy donors. Germline-derived CDR1 and CDR2 are MNHEY and SVGAGI. V dropped 0 bases and J dropped 10 bases, with 13 bases sitting between them. The CDR3 has 15 residues. The method was immunoSEQ multiplex PCR; TCRdb's version includes in-frame clones alone and lacks a portion of them. The sample holds about 220,000 clones, over 80% seen once. Sequenced input: PBMCs. The clonotype was recovered from a woman aged 18-29 years in good health and CMV-seronegative. This chain links TRBV6-5 with TRBJ1-6; D may be TRBD1 (5 bases). CDR3 sequence reads: CASSYSAGMKSPLHF. As DNA, the CDR3 is TGTGCCAGCAGTTACTCTGCAGGGATGAAGTCACCCCTCCACTTT.